This T cell receptor beta chain is drawn from a study of blood T cell repertoires in COVID-19. V was cut by 6 bases and J by 1 base, with 10 bases left in between. The CDR3 consists of 13 residues. CDR1 and CDR2 (germline): SGHRS, YFSETQ. Method: immunoSEQ multiplex PCR; TCRdb's copy keeps in-frame clones and lacks some. In the table there are around 200,000 clones, approximately 85% of which are singletons. The chain joins TRBV5-1 to TRBJ1-1, with no clear D. This TCR was recovered from a woman older than 75 with acute or convalescent COVID-19. The sequenced sample was peripheral blood. In nucleotides, the CDR3 is TGCGCCAGCATCCCTCGGGGGAACACTGAAGCTTTCTTT. Translation gives CASIPRGNTEAFF.